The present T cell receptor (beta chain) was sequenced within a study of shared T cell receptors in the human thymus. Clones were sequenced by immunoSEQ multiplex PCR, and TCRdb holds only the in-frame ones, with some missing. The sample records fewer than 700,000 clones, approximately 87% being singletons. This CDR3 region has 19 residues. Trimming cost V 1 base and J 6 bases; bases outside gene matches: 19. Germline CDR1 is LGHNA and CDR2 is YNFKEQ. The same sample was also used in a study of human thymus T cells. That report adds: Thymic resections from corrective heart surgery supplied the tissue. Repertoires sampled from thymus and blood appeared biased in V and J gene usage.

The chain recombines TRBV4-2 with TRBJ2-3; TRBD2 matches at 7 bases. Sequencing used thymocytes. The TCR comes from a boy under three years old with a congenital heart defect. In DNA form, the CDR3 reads TGTGCCAGCAGCCAAGGGCCCCTCCCGGCTAGCGGCCCTTGGGATACGCAGTATTTT. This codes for CASSQGPLPASGPWDTQYF.